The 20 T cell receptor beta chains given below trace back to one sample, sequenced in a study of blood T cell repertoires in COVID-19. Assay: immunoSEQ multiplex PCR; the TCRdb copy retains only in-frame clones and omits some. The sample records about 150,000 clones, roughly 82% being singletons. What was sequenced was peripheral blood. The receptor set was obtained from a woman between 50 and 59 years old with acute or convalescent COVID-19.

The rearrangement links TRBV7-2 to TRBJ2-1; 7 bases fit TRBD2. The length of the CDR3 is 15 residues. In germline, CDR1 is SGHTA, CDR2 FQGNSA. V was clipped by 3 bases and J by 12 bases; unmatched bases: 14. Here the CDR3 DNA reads TGTGCCAGCAGCTTCTGGGGGGGAACCTTACAGCGGCAGTTCTTC. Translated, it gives CASSFWGGTLQRQFF.

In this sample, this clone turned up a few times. In DNA, the CDR3 is TGTGCCAGCAGCCGGGTCTCTGGAAACACCATATATTTT. Translation: CASSRVSGNTIYF. This chain links TRBV9 with TRBJ1-3; unclear D gene. V was clipped by 4 bases and J by 0 bases, with 5 bases between them. This CDR3 has 13 residues. Germline CDR1 reads SGDLS; CDR2 reads YYNGEE.

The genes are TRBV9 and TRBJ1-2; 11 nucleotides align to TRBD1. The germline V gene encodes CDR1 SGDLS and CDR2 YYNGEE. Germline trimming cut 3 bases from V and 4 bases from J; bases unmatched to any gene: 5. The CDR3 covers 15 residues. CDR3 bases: TGTGCCAGCAGCGCAGGACAGGGGGCGGCCTATGGCTACACCTTC. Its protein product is CASSAGQGAAYGYTF.

The CDR3 region has the DNA TGTGCCGCTCAAGCGGGGGCCGGGACAGATACGCAGTATTTT. Translation gives CAAQAGAGTDTQYF. V gene TRBV6-5 combines with J gene TRBJ2-3; TRBD2 aligns across 8 bases. The CDR3 contains 14 residues. Germline CDR1 and CDR2: MNHEY and SVGAGI. The J segment lost 3 bases and the V segment lost 11 bases, leaving 10 bases of the junction unmatched.

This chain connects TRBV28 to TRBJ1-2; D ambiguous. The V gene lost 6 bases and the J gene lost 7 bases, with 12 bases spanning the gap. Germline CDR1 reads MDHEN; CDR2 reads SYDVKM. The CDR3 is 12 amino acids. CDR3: CASSPPGLGYTF. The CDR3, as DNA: TGTGCCAGCAGCCCTCCGGGTCTTGGCTACACCTTC.

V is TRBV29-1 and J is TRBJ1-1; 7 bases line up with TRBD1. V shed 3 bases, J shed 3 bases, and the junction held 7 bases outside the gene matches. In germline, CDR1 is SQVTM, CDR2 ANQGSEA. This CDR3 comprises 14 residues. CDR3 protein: CSVDRGQGYTEAFF. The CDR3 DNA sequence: TGCAGCGTTGATAGGGGGCAAGGGTACACTGAAGCTTTCTTT.

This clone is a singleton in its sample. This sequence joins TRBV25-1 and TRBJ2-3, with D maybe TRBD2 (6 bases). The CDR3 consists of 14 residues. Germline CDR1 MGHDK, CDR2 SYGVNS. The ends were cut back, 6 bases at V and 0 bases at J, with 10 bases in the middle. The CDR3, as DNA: TGTGCCAGCAGGAGCGGGTTTAGCACAGATACGCAGTATTTT. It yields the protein CASRSGFSTDTQYF.

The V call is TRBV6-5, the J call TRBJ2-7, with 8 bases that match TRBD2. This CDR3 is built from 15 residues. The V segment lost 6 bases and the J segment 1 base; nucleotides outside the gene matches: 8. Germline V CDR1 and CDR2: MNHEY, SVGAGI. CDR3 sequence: CASRRSSGPSYEQYF. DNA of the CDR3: TGTGCCAGCAGAAGGTCTAGCGGGCCTTCCTACGAGCAGTACTTC.

The CDR3 coding sequence is TGCGCCAGCAGTGAGAGATGGGGGGAAGGCTATGGCTACACCTTC. Protein: CASSERWGEGYGYTF. The chain has TRBV10-2 and TRBJ1-2; D is perhaps TRBD1 (5 bases). V shed 2 bases and J shed 4 bases, with 14 bases lying between them. The germline V gene has CDR1 WSHSY and CDR2 SAAADI. The CDR3 totals 15 residues.

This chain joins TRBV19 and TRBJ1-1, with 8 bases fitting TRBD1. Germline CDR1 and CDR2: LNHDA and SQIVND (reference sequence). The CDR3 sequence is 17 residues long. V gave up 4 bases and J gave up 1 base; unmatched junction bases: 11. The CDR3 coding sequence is TGTGCCAGTAGTAGATTCCATCCTGGACAGGGGAACACTGAAGCTTTCTTT. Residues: CASSRFHPGQGNTEAFF.

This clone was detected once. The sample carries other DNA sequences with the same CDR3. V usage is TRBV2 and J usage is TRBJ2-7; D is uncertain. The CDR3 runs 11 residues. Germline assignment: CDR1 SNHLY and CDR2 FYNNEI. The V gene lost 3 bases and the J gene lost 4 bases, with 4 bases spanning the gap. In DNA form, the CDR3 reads TGTGCCAGCAGTGAGCGATACGAGCAGTACTTC. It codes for CASSERYEQYF.

The CDR3 nucleotides read TGTGCCAGCAGCCAATTGCGGGCAAGGCGGACTGATTCACCCCTCCACTTT. This codes for CASSQLRARRTDSPLHF. The V gene is TRBV3-1 (or the pseudogene TRBV3-2), the J gene TRBJ1-6, with unresolved D. The germline gives CDR1 LGHDT, CDR2 YNNKEL (reference sequence). The CDR3 spans 17 residues. Trimming pared 2 bases from V and 8 bases from J, leaving 19 bases between.

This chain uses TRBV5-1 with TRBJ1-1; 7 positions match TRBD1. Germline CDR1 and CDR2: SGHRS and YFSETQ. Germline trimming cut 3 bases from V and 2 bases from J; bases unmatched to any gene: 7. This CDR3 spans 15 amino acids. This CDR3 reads CASSYEGAGNTEAFF. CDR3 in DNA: TGCGCCAGCAGCTATGAGGGGGCGGGCAACACTGAAGCTTTCTTT. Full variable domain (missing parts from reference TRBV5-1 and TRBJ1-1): KAGVTQTPRYLIKTRGQQVTLSCSPISGHRSVSWYQQTPGQGLQFLFEYFSETQRNKGNFPGRFSGRQFSNSRSEMNVSTLELGDSALYLCASSYEGAGNTEAFFGQGTRLTVV.

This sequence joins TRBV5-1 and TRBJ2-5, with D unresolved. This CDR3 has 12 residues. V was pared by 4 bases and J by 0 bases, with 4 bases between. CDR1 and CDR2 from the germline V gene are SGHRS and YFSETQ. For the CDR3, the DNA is TGCGCCAGCAGCCCGGACCAAGAGACCCAGTACTTC. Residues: CASSPDQETQYF.

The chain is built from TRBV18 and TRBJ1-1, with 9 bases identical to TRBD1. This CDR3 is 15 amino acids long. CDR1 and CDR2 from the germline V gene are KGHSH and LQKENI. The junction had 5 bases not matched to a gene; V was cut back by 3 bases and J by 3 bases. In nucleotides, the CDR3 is TGTGCCAGCTCACCTTCAACAGGGGGCGACACTGAAGCTTTCTTT. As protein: CASSPSTGGDTEAFF.

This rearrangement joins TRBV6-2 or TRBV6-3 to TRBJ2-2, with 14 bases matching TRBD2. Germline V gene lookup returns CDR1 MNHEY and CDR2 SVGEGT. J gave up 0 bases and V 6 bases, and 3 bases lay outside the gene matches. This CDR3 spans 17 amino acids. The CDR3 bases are TGTGCCAGCAGCGGGACTAGCGGGGGAGCGAACACCGGGGAGCTGTTTTTT. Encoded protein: CASSGTSGGANTGELFF.

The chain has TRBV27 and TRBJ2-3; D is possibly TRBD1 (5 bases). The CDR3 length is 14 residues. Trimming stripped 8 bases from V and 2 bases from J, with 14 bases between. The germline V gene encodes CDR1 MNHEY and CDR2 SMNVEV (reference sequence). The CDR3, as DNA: TGTGCCAGCCAGCGCCCAGGGCTCACAGATACGCAGTATTTT. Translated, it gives CASQRPGLTDTQYF.

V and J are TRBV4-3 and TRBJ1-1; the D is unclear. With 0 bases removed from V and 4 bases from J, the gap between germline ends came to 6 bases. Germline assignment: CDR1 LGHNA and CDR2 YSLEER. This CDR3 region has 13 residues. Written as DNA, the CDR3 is TGCGCCAGCAGCCAAGAAATCGGCACTGAAGCTTTCTTT. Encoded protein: CASSQEIGTEAFF.

The chain's CDR3 is CAISESQGAETQYF. The CDR3 nucleotides are TGTGCCATCAGTGAGTCCCAGGGGGCGGAGACCCAGTACTTC. The V gene is TRBV10-3, the J gene TRBJ2-5; 8 bases line up with TRBD1. Germline V lookup: CDR1 ENHRY, CDR2 SYGVKD. Germline trimming cut 0 bases from V and 5 bases from J; bases unmatched to any gene: 2. The CDR3 covers 14 residues.

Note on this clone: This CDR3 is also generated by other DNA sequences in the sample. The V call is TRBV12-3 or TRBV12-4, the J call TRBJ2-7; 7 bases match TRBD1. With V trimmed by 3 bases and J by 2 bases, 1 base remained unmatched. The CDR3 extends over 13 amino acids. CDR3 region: CASSLTGPYEQYF. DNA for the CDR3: TGTGCCAGCAGTTTGACAGGGCCCTACGAGCAGTACTTC.